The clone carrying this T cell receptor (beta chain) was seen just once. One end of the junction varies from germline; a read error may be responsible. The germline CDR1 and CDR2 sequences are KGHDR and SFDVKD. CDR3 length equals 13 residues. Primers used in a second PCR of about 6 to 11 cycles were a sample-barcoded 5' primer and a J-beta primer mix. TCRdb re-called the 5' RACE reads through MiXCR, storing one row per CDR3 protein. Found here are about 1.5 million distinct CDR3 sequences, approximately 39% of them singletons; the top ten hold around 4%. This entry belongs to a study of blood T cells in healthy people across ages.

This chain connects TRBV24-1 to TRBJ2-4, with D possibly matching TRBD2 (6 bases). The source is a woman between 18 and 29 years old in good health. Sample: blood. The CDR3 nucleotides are TGTGCCACTAGTGAGCCTGGAGGGTATGAGCAGTACTTC. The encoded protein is CATSEPGGYEQYF.